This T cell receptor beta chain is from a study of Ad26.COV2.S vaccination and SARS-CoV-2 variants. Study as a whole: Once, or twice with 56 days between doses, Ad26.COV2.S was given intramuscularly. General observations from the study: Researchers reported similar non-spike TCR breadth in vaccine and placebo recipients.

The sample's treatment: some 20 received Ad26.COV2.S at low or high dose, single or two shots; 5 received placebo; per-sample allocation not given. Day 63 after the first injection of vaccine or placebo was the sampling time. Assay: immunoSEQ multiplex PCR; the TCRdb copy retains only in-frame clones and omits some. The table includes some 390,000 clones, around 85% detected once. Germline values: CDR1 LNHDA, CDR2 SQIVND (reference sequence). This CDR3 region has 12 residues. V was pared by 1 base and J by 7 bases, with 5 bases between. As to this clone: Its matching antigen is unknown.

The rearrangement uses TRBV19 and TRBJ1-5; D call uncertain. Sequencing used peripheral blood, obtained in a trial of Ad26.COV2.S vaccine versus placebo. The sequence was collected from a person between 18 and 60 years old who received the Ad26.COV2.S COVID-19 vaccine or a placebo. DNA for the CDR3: TGTGCCAGTAGTATAGGAGAACAGCCCCAGCATTTT. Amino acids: CASSIGEQPQHF.